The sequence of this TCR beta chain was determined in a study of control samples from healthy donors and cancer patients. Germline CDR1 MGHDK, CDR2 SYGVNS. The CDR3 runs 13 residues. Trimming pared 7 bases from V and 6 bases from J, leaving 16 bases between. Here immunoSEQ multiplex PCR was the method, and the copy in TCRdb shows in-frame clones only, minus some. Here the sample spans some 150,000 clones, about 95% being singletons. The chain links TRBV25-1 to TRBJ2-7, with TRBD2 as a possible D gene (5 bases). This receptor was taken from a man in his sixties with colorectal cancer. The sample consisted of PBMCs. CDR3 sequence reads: CASTQSGKGEQYF. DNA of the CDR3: TGTGCCAGCACCCAATCCGGGAAGGGCGAGCAGTACTTC.